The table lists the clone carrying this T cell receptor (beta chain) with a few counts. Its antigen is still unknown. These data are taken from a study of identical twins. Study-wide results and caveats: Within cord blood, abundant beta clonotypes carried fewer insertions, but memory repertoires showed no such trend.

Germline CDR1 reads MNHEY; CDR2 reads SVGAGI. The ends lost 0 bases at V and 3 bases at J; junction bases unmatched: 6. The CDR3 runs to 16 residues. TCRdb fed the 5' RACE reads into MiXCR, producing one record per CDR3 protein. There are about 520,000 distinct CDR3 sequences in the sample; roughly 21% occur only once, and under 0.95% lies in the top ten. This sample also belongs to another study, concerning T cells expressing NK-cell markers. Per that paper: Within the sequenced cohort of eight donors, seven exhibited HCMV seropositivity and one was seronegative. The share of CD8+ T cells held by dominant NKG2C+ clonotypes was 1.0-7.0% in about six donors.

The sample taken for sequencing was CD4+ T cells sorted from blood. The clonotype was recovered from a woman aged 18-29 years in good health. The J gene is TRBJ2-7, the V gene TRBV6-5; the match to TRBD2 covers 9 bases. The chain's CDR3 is CASSYSGAGGHYEQYF. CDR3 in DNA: TGTGCCAGCAGTTACTCCGGGGCGGGAGGGCACTACGAGCAGTACTTC.